These 17 T cell receptor beta chains came from one sample sequenced in a study of cytomegalovirus exposure and HLA in healthy donors. It was with 60 Vbeta and 13 Jbeta primers that the PCR ran. The protocol was immunoSEQ multiplex PCR, while the TCRdb copy is restricted to in-frame clones and leaves out a portion. The repertoire holds fewer than 200,000 clones, with approximately 81% as singletons. Sequenced sample: PBMCs. All receptors derive from a male donor in good health and CMV-seronegative.

The chain recombines TRBV27 with TRBJ2-7; TRBD2 is a possible D gene (6 bases). The CDR3 length is 20 residues. Germline loops: CDR1 MNHEY, CDR2 SMNVEV (reference sequence). The V end was cut by 3 bases, the J end by 3 bases, with 30 bases between. The CDR3 DNA follows: TGTGCCAGCAGTTTTTGGGGGTACCGGGAGCTCCTAGGCACTAACTACGAGCAGTACTTC. This codes for CASSFWGYRELLGTNYEQYF.

The chain uses TRBV7-8 and TRBJ2-5; 7 nucleotides match TRBD1. J lost 1 base, V lost 5 bases, and 16 bases had no gene match. From germline, CDR1 is SGHVS and CDR2 FQNEAQ. This CDR3 has 18 amino acids. The CDR3 nucleotides are TGTGCCAGCAGCCCGTGGACGAGGGGGCGACAGCGCCAAGAGACCCAGTACTTC. Protein sequence: CASSPWTRGRQRQETQYF.

This clone was recorded a few times. The chain recombines TRBV6-5 with TRBJ1-2; D ambiguous. Trimming removed 2 bases from V and 5 bases from J, with 9 bases in between. From germline, CDR1 is MNHEY and CDR2 SVGAGI. This CDR3 has 13 amino acids. The CDR3 bases are TGTGCCAGCAGTTACACCCGGGAGTATGGCTACACCTTC. Amino acid sequence: CASSYTREYGYTF.

V is TRBV5-4 and J is TRBJ2-3; possibly TRBD2 for D (7 bases). V was shortened by 4 bases and J by 3 bases, with 21 bases between the two germline ends. The CDR3 has 17 amino acids. Germline CDR1 SGHNT, CDR2 YYREEE (reference sequence). For the CDR3, the DNA is TGTGCCAGCAGCCGGATGGGGGGGGCAGGGGAAACAGATACGCAGTATTTT. Protein product: CASSRMGGAGETDTQYF.

V and J are TRBV18 and TRBJ2-7; 7 nucleotides match TRBD2. The CDR3 is 16 residues long. Trimming cost V 4 bases and J 2 bases; bases outside gene matches: 11. CDR1 is KGHSH and CDR2 is LQKENI in the germline V gene. Here the CDR3 DNA reads TGTGCCAGCTCACGCCGGACTAGGGATACCACCTACGAGCAGTACTTC. Amino acids: CASSRRTRDTTYEQYF.

The chain combines TRBV12-5 with TRBJ2-1; 10 nucleotides agree with TRBD2. V trimming: 7 bases; J trimming: 4 bases; junction bases outside the gene matches: 4. The CDR3 spans 14 residues. Germline V gives CDR1 LGHNT, CDR2 FRNRAP. The CDR3 protein is CASVTSGFYNEQFF. In DNA, the CDR3 is TGTGCTAGTGTGACTAGCGGGTTTTACAATGAGCAGTTCTTC.

The V and J genes are TRBV6-4 and TRBJ2-3; a possible D gene is TRBD1 (7 bases). The CDR3 is made up of 16 amino acids. The germline CDR1 and CDR2 sequences are MRHNA and SNTAGT. Trimming stripped 3 bases from V and 5 bases from J, with 18 bases between. The DNA for the CDR3 is TGTGCCAGCAGTGAAAGACAGGGAGGAGTAAAAGATACGCAGTATTTT. Protein sequence: CASSERQGGVKDTQYF.

The chain uses TRBV5-4 and TRBJ2-7; 7 bases match TRBD1. CDR1 SGHNT and CDR2 YYREEE come from the germline V gene (reference sequence). Unmatched junction bases numbered 5, after V lost 0 bases and J lost 2 bases. This CDR3 region has 15 residues. The chain's CDR3 is CASSLAPTGPYEQYF. The CDR3 DNA sequence: TGTGCCAGCAGCTTGGCCCCGACAGGGCCCTACGAGCAGTACTTC.

The CDR3, as DNA: TGCGCCAGCAGTGAGTCGTCAGGGAAAGAGACCCAGTACTTC. It codes for CASSESSGKETQYF. The chain has TRBV10-1 and TRBJ2-5; a weak D match, TRBD1 (5 bases). Trimming left V 0 bases short and J 3 bases short, with 8 bases between. From germline, CDR1 is WNHNN and CDR2 SYGVQD (reference sequence). The CDR3 extends over 14 amino acids.

In nucleotides, the CDR3 is TGTGCCAGCACGCAACAGGGGGCGCAGAACACTGAAGCTTTCTTT. Protein product: CASTQQGAQNTEAFF. The J gene is TRBJ1-1, the V gene TRBV27, with 9 bases that match TRBD1. Trimming removed 7 bases from V and 1 base from J; junction bases left unmatched: 7. Germline lookup yields CDR1 MNHEY and CDR2 SMNVEV (reference sequence). There are 15 residues in the CDR3.

CDR3 nucleotide sequence: TGTGCCAGCAGTGAAGCGGGGCCTACGCAGTATTTT. Encoded protein: CASSEAGPTQYF. The chain has TRBV6-1 and TRBJ2-3; tentative D call: TRBD1 (5 bases). The CDR3 extends over 12 amino acids. Germline CDR1 MNHNS, CDR2 SASEGT. The germline V and J ends were trimmed by 0 bases and 8 bases, with 6 bases remaining between them.

This chain joins TRBV30 and TRBJ1-3; 7 bases line up with TRBD1. Germline trimming cut 4 bases from V and 4 bases from J; bases unmatched to any gene: 4. The CDR3 totals 13 residues. CDR1 GTSNPN and CDR2 SVGIG come from the germline V gene (reference sequence). The CDR3 DNA reads TGTGCCTGGACGAGACAGGGAGGAAACACCATATATTTT. Translation: CAWTRQGGNTIYF.

The chain carries TRBV15 and TRBJ1-1; D is possibly TRBD1 (6 bases). Trimming took 11 bases from V and 5 from J, leaving 12 bases between them. Germline V gives CDR1 LNHNV, CDR2 YYDKDF (reference sequence). This CDR3 is built from 11 residues. The CDR3 reads CAAPGETEAFF. The CDR3 bases are TGTGCCGCCCCAGGGGAAACTGAAGCTTTCTTT.

This clone appeared once. The chain joins TRBV6-6 to TRBJ1-1; 10 bases fit TRBD1. Per the germline V gene, CDR1 is MNHNY and CDR2 is SVGAGI (reference sequence). The CDR3 runs 14 residues. Trimming cost V 6 bases and J 5 bases; bases outside gene matches: 6. CDR3 sequence reads: CASSPTGGRTEAFF. The CDR3 DNA reads TGTGCCAGCAGCCCGACAGGGGGCAGGACTGAAGCTTTCTTT.

The V call is TRBV7-9, the J call TRBJ2-7; 7 bases map to TRBD2. Germline CDR1 SEHNR, CDR2 FQNEAQ (reference sequence). After removal of 5 bases from V and 5 bases from J, the junction contained 9 bases not matched to a gene. The CDR3 has 14 amino acids. For the CDR3, the DNA is TGTGCCAGCAGCCTGTCGGGGGGAATGAACGAGCAGTACTTC. Its protein product is CASSLSGGMNEQYF.

The table lists this clone with a few counts. This chain connects TRBV28 to TRBJ2-7, with D maybe TRBD2 (6 bases). V lost 6 bases and J lost 3, with 9 bases in between. Germline values: CDR1 MDHEN, CDR2 SYDVKM. The CDR3 spans 12 residues. The CDR3 reads CASRGTLYEQYF. CDR3 bases: TGTGCCAGCAGGGGGACTCTCTACGAGCAGTACTTC.

The V and J genes are TRBV28 and TRBJ2-4; possibly TRBD1 for D (5 bases). CDR3 size: 15 residues. Germline V gene data show CDR1 as MDHEN and CDR2 as SYDVKM. The ends were cut back, 3 bases at V and 0 bases at J, with 9 bases in the middle. CDR3 DNA sequence: TGTGCCAGCAGTTTCAGGGTTGTAGCCAAAAACATTCAGTACTTC. It codes for CASSFRVVAKNIQYF.